The entry below describes one TCR beta chain. Some clones are missing from TCRdb's copy, which holds only in-frame ones; the method was immunoSEQ multiplex PCR. The sample lists fewer than 1.8 million clones, about 98.5% seen once, with 0.36% in the top ten. This sample is part of a study of shared clonotypes between healthy human individuals. Study in general: CD4 naive and memory got three plates each, CD8 naive two, CD8 memory one.

The CDR3 runs 13 residues. Looked up from germline, CDR1 is LNHDA and CDR2 is SQIVND (reference sequence). V was pared by 5 bases and J by 5 bases, with 13 bases between. Specimen: naive CD4+ T cells sorted from blood. Subset given: CD45RA+ positively selected. V and J are TRBV19 and TRBJ2-7; D unresolved. The sequence was obtained from a man younger than 40 in good health. The CDR3 reads CASSQMGRDEQYF. The CDR3 nucleotides read TGTGCCAGTAGTCAGATGGGTAGAGACGAGCAGTACTTC.